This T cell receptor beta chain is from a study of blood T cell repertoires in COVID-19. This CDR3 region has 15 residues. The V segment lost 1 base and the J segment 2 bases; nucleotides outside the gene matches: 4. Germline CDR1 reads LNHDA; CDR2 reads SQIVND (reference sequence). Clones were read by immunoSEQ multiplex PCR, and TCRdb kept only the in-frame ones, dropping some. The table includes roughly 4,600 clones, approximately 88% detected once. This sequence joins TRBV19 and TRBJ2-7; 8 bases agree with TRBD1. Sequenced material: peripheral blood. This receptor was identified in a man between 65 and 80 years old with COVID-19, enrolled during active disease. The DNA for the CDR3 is TGTGCCAGTAGTATAGTAGGGGACAGGACCTACGAGCAGTACTTC. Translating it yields CASSIVGDRTYEQYF.